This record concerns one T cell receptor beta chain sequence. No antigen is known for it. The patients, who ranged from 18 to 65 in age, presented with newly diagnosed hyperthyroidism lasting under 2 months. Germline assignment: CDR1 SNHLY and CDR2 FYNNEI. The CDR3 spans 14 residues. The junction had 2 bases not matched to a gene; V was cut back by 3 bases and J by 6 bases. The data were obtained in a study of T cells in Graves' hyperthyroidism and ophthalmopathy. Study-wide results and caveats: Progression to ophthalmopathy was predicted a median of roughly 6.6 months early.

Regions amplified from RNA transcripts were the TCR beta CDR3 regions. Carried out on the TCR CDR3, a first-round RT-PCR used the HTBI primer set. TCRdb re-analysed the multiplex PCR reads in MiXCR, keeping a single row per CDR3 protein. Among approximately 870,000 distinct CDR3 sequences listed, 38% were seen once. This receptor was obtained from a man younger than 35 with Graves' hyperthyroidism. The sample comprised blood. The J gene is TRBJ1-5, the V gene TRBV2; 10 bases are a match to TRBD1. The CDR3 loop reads CASSEGTGVQPQHF. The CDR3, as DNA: TGTGCCAGCAGTGAGGGGACAGGGGTTCAGCCCCAGCATTTT. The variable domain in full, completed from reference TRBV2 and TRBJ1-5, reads EPEVTQTPSHQVTQMGQEVILRCVPISNHLYFYWYRQILGQKVEFLVSFYNNEISEKSEIFDDQFSVERPDGSNFTLKIRSTKLEDSAMYFCASSEGTGVQPQHFGDGTRLSIL.